One TCR beta chain is described in this entry. This entry belongs to a study of OX40 agonist ivuxolimab in advanced cancers. Generated by immunoSEQ multiplex PCR, the TCRdb table keeps only in-frame clones and is missing some. This table has about 77,000 clones, 65% to 90% appearing once. This TCR came from an adult with an advanced solid tumor such as melanoma, head and neck, liver or kidney cancer. The input for sequencing was CD4+ or CD8+ T cells sorted from blood, taken in a trial of the OX40 agonist ivuxolimab.

The CDR3 spells CASSLTVTNTGELFF. The CDR3, as DNA: TGTGCCAGCAGCTTGACAGTAACGAACACCGGGGAGCTGTTTTTT. The chain links TRBV2 to TRBJ2-2; D is perhaps TRBD1 (5 bases). The ends were cut back, 6 bases at V and 0 bases at J, with 11 bases in the middle. Germline CDR1 and CDR2: SNHLY and FYNNEI. The CDR3 is 15 residues long.